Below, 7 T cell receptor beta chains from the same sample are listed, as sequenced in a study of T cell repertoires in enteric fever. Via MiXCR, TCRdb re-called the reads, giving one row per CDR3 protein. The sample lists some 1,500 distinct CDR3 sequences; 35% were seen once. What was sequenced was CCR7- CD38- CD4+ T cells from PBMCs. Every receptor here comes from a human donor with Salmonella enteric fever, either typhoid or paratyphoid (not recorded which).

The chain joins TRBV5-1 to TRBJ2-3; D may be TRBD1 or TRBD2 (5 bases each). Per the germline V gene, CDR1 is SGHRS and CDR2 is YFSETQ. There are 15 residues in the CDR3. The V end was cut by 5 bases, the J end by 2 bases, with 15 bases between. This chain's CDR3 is CASRFRDGDTDTQYF. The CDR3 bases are TGCGCCAGCAGATTCCGGGACGGAGACACAGATACGCAGTATTTT.

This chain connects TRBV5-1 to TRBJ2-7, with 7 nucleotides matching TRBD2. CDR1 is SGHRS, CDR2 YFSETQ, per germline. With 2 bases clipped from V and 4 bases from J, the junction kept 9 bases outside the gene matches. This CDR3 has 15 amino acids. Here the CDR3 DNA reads TGCGCCAGCAGCTTTTTTGCTAGCGGAACATACGAGCAGTACTTC. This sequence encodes CASSFFASGTYEQYF.

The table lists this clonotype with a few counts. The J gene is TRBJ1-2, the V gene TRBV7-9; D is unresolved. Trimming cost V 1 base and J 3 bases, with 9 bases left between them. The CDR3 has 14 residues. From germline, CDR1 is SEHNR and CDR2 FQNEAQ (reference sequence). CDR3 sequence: CASSLDGHDYGYTF. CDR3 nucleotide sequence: TGTGCCAGCAGCTTAGACGGGCATGACTATGGCTACACCTTC.

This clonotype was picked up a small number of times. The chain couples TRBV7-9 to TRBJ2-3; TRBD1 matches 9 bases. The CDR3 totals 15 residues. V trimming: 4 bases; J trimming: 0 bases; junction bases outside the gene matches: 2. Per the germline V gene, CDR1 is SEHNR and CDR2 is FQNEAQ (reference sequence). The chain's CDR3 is CASSSDRGSTDTQYF. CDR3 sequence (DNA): TGTGCCAGCAGCTCGGACAGGGGAAGCACAGATACGCAGTATTTT.

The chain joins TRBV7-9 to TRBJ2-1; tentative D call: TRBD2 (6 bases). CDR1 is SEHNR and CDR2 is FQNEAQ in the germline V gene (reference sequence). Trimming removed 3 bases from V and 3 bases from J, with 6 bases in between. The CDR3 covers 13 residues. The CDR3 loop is CASSLDYYNEQFF. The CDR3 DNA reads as TGTGCCAGCAGCTTGGACTACTACAATGAGCAGTTCTTC.

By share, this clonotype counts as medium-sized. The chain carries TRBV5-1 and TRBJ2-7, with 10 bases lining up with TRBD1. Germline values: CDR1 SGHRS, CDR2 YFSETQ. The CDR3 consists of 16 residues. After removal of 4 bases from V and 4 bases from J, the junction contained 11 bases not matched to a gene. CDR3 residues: CASSPTGGGLRYEQYF. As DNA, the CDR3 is TGCGCCAGCAGCCCGACAGGGGGCGGCTTAAGGTACGAGCAGTACTTC.

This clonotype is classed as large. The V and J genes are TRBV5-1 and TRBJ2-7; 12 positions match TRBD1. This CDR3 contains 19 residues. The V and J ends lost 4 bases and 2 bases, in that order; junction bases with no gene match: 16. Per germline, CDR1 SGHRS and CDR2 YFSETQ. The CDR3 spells CASSSPGQGAGQDPYEQYF. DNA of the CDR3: TGCGCCAGCAGCAGCCCGGGACAGGGGGCAGGACAGGACCCCTACGAGCAGTACTTC. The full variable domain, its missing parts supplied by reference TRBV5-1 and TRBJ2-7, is KAGVTQTPRYLIKTRGQQVTLSCSPISGHRSVSWYQQTPGQGLQFLFEYFSETQRNKGNFPGRFSGRQFSNSRSEMNVSTLELGDSALYLCASSSPGQGAGQDPYEQYFGPGTRLTVT.